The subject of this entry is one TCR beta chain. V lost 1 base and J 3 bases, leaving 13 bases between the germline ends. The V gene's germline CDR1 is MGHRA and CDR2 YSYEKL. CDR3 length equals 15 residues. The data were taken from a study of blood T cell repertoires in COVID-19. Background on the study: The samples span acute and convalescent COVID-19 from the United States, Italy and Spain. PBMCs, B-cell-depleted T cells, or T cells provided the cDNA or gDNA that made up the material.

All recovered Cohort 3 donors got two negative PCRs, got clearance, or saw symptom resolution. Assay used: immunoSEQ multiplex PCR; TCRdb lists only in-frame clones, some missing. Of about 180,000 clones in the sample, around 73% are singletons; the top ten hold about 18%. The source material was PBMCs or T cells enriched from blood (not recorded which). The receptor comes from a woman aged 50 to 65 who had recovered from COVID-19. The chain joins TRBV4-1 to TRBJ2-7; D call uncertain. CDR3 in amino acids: CASSQGALPNYEQYF. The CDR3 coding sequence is TGCGCCAGCAGCCAAGGTGCCCTTCCTAACTACGAGCAGTACTTC.